These 27 T cell receptor beta chains share one sample of origin, sequenced in a study of shared clonotypes between healthy human individuals. TCRdb's copy holds only in-frame clones and misses some; the assay was immunoSEQ multiplex PCR. The repertoire holds a few million clones, approximately 95% seen once, with roughly 0.36% in the top ten. Material for sequencing was naive CD4+ T cells from PBMCs. This sample's subset: CD45RA+ positively selected. These TCRs come from a man younger than 35 in good health. Some clones in this sample may be carry-over from other donors' samples.

The rearrangement links TRBV7-2 to TRBJ1-3; D possibly corresponds to TRBD1 (5 bases). The germline V and J ends were trimmed by 5 bases and 2 bases, with 13 bases remaining between them. The CDR3 extends over 15 amino acids. CDR1 SGHTA and CDR2 FQGNSA come from the germline V gene. CDR3 amino acids: CASSRNGGAGNTIYF. The CDR3 nucleotides are TGTGCCAGCAGCCGTAATGGGGGGGCTGGAAACACCATATATTTT.

This clone was seen just once. The CDR3 DNA is TGTGCCAGCAGCGTAGCTATAGCGATGAACACCGGGGAGCTGTTTTTT. This sequence encodes CASSVAIAMNTGELFF. The genes are TRBV9 and TRBJ2-2; TRBD2 might be the D (5 bases). Germline V lookup: CDR1 SGDLS, CDR2 YYNGEE. The CDR3 is 16 residues long. The V and J ends lost 0 bases and 1 base respectively, with 10 bases between them.

The V gene is TRBV5-1, the J gene TRBJ1-3; TRBD1 might be the D (6 bases). The germline V and J ends were trimmed by 3 bases and 0 bases, with 13 bases remaining between them. CDR1 and CDR2 from the germline V gene are SGHRS and YFSETQ. CDR3 length: 16 residues. The CDR3 sequence is CASSSRTDFSGNTIYF. The CDR3 nucleotides are TGCGCCAGCAGCTCCCGGACAGATTTCTCTGGAAACACCATATATTTT.

J is TRBJ2-1 and V is TRBV7-2, with 15 nucleotides matching TRBD2. Per the germline V gene, CDR1 is SGHTA and CDR2 is FQGNSA. This CDR3 region has 18 residues. V trimming: 3 bases; J trimming: 0 bases; junction bases outside the gene matches: 3. The CDR3 DNA sequence: TGTGCCAGCAGCTTCCTGGGACTAGCGGGGGGCTCCTACAATGAGCAGTTCTTC. Protein: CASSFLGLAGGSYNEQFF.

This clone is a singleton in its sample. The chain recombines TRBV6-5 with TRBJ1-3; 7 bases map to TRBD1. V lost 4 bases, J lost 3 bases, and 3 bases stayed unmatched. Germline CDR1 reads MNHEY; CDR2 reads SVGAGI. The CDR3 is made up of 14 amino acids. CDR3 region: CASSSGTVGNTIYF. CDR3 DNA sequence: TGTGCCAGCAGTTCGGGGACAGTTGGAAACACCATATATTTT.

A single count supports this clone. The chain is built from TRBV19 and TRBJ2-5; 7 nucleotides agree with TRBD1. The CDR3 consists of 13 residues. The germline gives CDR1 LNHDA, CDR2 SQIVND (reference sequence). The J segment lost 5 bases and the V segment lost 5 bases, leaving 5 bases of the junction unmatched. The CDR3: CASSDRVRETQYF. The DNA for the CDR3 is TGTGCCAGTAGTGACAGGGTACGGGAGACCCAGTACTTC.

This clone was counted a single time. V usage is TRBV27 and J usage is TRBJ2-7; D gene unclear. CDR1 is MNHEY, CDR2 SMNVEV, per germline (reference sequence). The CDR3 runs 17 residues. V was trimmed by 7 bases and J by 2 bases, leaving 24 bases between them. The CDR3 here is CASMSPLRSRRPYEQYF. CDR3 nucleotides: TGTGCCAGCATGTCCCCCCTAAGGTCTCGCCGTCCCTACGAGCAGTACTTC.

This clone was seen just once. The genes are TRBV28 and TRBJ2-5; the D is unclear. Deletions cut 6 bases from V and 9 bases from J, with 20 bases between. The CDR3 covers 14 residues. Looked up from germline, CDR1 is MDHEN and CDR2 is SYDVKM. The chain's CDR3 is CASSPRISVVAQYF. The CDR3 nucleotides are TGTGCCAGCAGCCCACGAATCTCGGTAGTGGCCCAGTACTTC. The full variable domain, rest sourced from reference TRBV28 and TRBJ2-5, is DVKVTQSSRYLVKRTGEKVFLECVQDMDHENMFWYRQDPGLGLRLIYFSYDVKMKEKGDIPEGYSVSREKKERFSLILESASTNQTSMYLCASSPRISVVAQYFGPGTRLLVL.

V and J are TRBV7-6 and TRBJ2-3; D gene uncertain. The end of the DNA aligns better with TRBJ1-5, so the J call may be wrong. This CDR3 region has 16 residues. Germline-derived CDR1 and CDR2 are SGHVS and FNYEAQ. The CDR3 region is CASSLVGGVPTDTQHF. The DNA for the CDR3 is TGTGCCAGCAGCTTAGTGGGCGGAGTCCCCACAGATACGCAGCATTTT.

The chain is built from TRBV6-5 and TRBJ1-1; D gene uncertain. V dropped 2 bases and J dropped 1 base, with 8 bases sitting between them. CDR3 length: 14 amino acids. Per the germline V gene, CDR1 is MNHEY and CDR2 is SVGAGI. CDR3 nucleotide sequence: TGTGCCAGCAGTTACGCCGGGGAGAACACTGAAGCTTTCTTT. As protein: CASSYAGENTEAFF.

This chain links TRBV11-2 with TRBJ1-4; D gene ambiguous. Germline loops: CDR1 SGHAT, CDR2 FQNNGV. V gave up 1 base and J gave up 8 bases, with 11 bases separating them. This CDR3 region has 14 residues. The CDR3 region has the DNA TGTGCCAGCAGCTTAGGAGGAGGGATAGAAAAACTGTTTTTT. Protein sequence: CASSLGGGIEKLFF.

In DNA, the CDR3 is TGTGCCAGCAGGGCTAGCGGGGTATCAGAAATCAGGTACAATGAGCAGTTCTTC. Amino acids: CASRASGVSEIRYNEQFF. This chain joins TRBV21-1 and TRBJ2-1; the table's D call of TRBD2 was not tested on the DNA. TRBV21-1 is described as a pseudogene. This CDR3 contains 18 residues.

The chain recombines TRBV7-3 with TRBJ2-2; D may be TRBD1 (6 bases). The CDR3 sequence is 18 residues long. V was clipped by 0 bases and J by 0 bases, with 14 bases between them. The V gene's germline CDR1 is SGHTA and CDR2 FQGTGA. CDR3: CASSLTGVQGSNTGELFF. CDR3 in DNA: TGTGCCAGCAGCTTAACGGGGGTACAGGGATCGAACACCGGGGAGCTGTTTTTT.

This chain uses TRBV5-6 with TRBJ1-2, with TRBD1 as a possible D gene (5 bases). This CDR3 has 14 amino acids. The ends were cut back, 0 bases at V and 6 bases at J, with 12 bases in the middle. The germline CDR1 and CDR2 sequences are SGHDT and YYEEEE. CDR3 loop: CASSLEWEGNGYTF. The CDR3 nucleotides are TGTGCCAGCAGCTTGGAGTGGGAGGGGAATGGCTACACCTTC.

This chain links TRBV19 with TRBJ1-4; no definite D call. This CDR3 is built from 15 residues. Germline lookup yields CDR1 LNHDA and CDR2 SQIVND (reference sequence). Trimming took off 6 bases at V and 7 bases at J, with 18 bases between the two ends. The DNA for the CDR3 is TGTGCCAGTAGAGGATCCCCCGGATCGGGTGAAAAACTGTTTTTT. It is translated as CASRGSPGSGEKLFF. The whole variable domain, remainder taken from reference TRBV19 and TRBJ1-4, is DGGITQSPKYLFRKEGQNVTLSCEQNLNHDAMYWYRQDPGQGLRLIYYSQIVNDFQKGDIAEGYSVSREKKESFPLTVTSAQKNPTAFYLCASRGSPGSGEKLFFGSGTQLSVL.

The rearrangement links TRBV7-3 to TRBJ2-1; TRBD1 might be the D (5 bases). Trimming cost V 0 bases and J 5 bases, with 14 bases left between them. The CDR3 has 16 residues. Germline loops: CDR1 SGHTA, CDR2 FQGTGA. CDR3 nucleotide sequence: TGTGCCAGCAGCTTAACGGGGCAGGTTGGGAACAATGAGCAGTTCTTC. It codes for CASSLTGQVGNNEQFF.

On this clone: This sample also contains other DNA sequences that code for the same CDR3. CDR3 residues: CASSLALADTGELFF. As DNA, the CDR3 is TGTGCCAGCAGCTTAGCACTAGCGGACACCGGGGAGCTGTTTTTT. The chain couples TRBV7-9 to TRBJ2-2; 8 nucleotides match TRBD2. This CDR3 comprises 15 residues. V was clipped by 0 bases and J by 3 bases; unmatched bases: 0. From germline, CDR1 is SEHNR and CDR2 FQNEAQ (reference sequence).

The chain has TRBV28 and TRBJ2-1; no clear D. The CDR3 totals 15 residues. V gave up 5 bases and J gave up 3 bases, with 14 bases separating them. Germline V gene lookup returns CDR1 MDHEN and CDR2 SYDVKM. In DNA form, the CDR3 reads TGTGCCAGCAGTACGACACAGAGCCACTACAATGAGCAGTTCTTC. Translating gives CASSTTQSHYNEQFF.

This chain connects TRBV18 to TRBJ2-7, with D perhaps matching TRBD1 or TRBD2 (5 bases each). The CDR3 runs to 14 residues. Trimming stripped 5 bases from V and 4 bases from J, with 15 bases between. Germline V gene lookup returns CDR1 KGHSH and CDR2 LQKENI. This CDR3 reads CASSSGTEMYEQYF. The CDR3, as DNA: TGTGCCAGCTCATCCGGGACCGAAATGTACGAGCAGTACTTC.

This chain uses TRBV19 with TRBJ1-1; no reliable D call. Germline CDR1 and CDR2: LNHDA and SQIVND (reference sequence). The CDR3 loop spans 14 amino acids. V was cut by 3 bases and J by 3 bases, with 11 bases left in between. The CDR3 loop is CASSISVIDTEAFF. The CDR3 DNA is TGTGCCAGTAGTATTTCGGTTATTGACACTGAAGCTTTCTTT.

This clone was counted a single time. Other DNA variants within this sample encode the same CDR3. V gene TRBV7-8 combines with J gene TRBJ2-7; D remains ambiguous. Trimming removed 9 bases at V and 10 bases at J, with 19 bases between. This CDR3 contains 12 residues. Per the germline V gene, CDR1 is SGHVS and CDR2 is FQNEAQ. For the CDR3, the DNA is TGTGCCAGTAGCCTAGGACCCGCAGCCCAGTACTTC. Protein sequence: CASSLGPAAQYF.

The chain links TRBV28 to TRBJ2-1, with 10 bases fitting TRBD2. CDR1 MDHEN and CDR2 SYDVKM come from the germline V gene. V trimming: 6 bases; J trimming: 0 bases; junction bases outside the gene matches: 5. The CDR3 runs 16 residues. As DNA, the CDR3 is TGTGCCAGCAGAAAGGGACTAGCGCGCTCCTACAATGAGCAGTTCTTC. This codes for CASRKGLARSYNEQFF.

This chain uses TRBV6-6 with TRBJ1-2, with 7 bases matching TRBD1. J was trimmed by 3 bases and V by 8 bases; bases with no gene match: 3. The CDR3 is made up of 12 amino acids. The germline V gene has CDR1 MNHNY and CDR2 SVGAGI (reference sequence). The CDR3 DNA reads TGTGCCAGCGGACAGGCTTACTATGGCTACACCTTC. Amino acid sequence: CASGQAYYGYTF.

The J gene is TRBJ2-1, the V gene TRBV9, with D maybe TRBD2 (6 bases). The CDR3 spans 15 residues. The germline V and J ends were trimmed by 4 bases and 0 bases, with 11 bases remaining between them. Germline V gene sequence: CDR1 SGDLS, CDR2 YYNGEE. CDR3 sequence: CASSRAGSSYNEQFF. CDR3 nucleotides: TGTGCCAGCAGCCGCGCGGGGAGCTCCTACAATGAGCAGTTCTTC.

The gene calls are TRBV5-6 and TRBJ1-2, with 12 bases lining up with TRBD1. The length of the CDR3 is 17 residues. Germline V lookup: CDR1 SGHDT, CDR2 YYEEEE. Losses at the gene ends were 4 bases for V and 5 bases for J; bases not matched to a gene: 12. This CDR3 reads CASSNEVRDRGRYGYTF. CDR3 sequence (DNA): TGTGCCAGCAGCAATGAGGTCCGGGACAGGGGGCGGTATGGCTACACCTTC.

This clone was observed a single time. CDR3 region: CASRRQGAWVGYTF. In nucleotides, the CDR3 is TGTGCCAGCAGGAGACAGGGGGCGTGGGTTGGCTACACCTTC. The chain carries TRBV6-1 and TRBJ1-2, with TRBD1 identical over 10 bases. Germline CDR1 is MNHNS and CDR2 is SASEGT. CDR3 length equals 14 residues. V shed 6 bases, J shed 7 bases, and the junction held 8 bases outside the gene matches.

V gene TRBV20-1 combines with J gene TRBJ2-7; a weak D match, TRBD1 (5 bases). Germline CDR1 and CDR2: DFQATT and SNEGSKA (reference sequence). The CDR3 consists of 11 residues. Trimming cost V 6 bases and J 4 bases, with 10 bases left between them. The CDR3 here is CSALGDYEQYF. CDR3 in DNA: TGCAGTGCCTTAGGGGATTACGAGCAGTACTTC.